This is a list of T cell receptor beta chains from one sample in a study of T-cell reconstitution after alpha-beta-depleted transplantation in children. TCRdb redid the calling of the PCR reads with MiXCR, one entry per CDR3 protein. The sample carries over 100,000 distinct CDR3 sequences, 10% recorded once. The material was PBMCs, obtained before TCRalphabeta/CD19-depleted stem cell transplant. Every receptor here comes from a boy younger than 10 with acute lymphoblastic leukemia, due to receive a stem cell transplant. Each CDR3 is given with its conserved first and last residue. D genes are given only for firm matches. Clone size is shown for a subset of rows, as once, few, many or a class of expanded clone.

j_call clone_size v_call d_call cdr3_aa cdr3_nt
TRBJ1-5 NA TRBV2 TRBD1 CASSSRTGLGYSNQPQHF TGTGCCAGCAGTTCTAGGACAGGGTTAGGGTATAGCAATCAGCCCCAGCATTTT
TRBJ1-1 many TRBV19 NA CASTFEMMGGWGTEAFF TGTGCCAGCACCTTCGAAATGATGGGAGGGTGGGGCACTGAAGCTTTCTTT
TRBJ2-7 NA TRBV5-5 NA CASTQHSSGSEQYF TGTGCCAGCACCCAACACAGCTCAGGGAGCGAGCAGTACTTC
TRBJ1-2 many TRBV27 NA CASSITGYYGYTF TGTGCCAGCAGTATAACCGGGTACTATGGCTACACCTTC
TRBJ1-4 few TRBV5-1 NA CASSLTATNEKLFF TGCGCCAGCAGCTTGACAGCCACTAATGAAAAACTGTTTTTT
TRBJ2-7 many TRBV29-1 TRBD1 CSVAGQGVTYEQYF TGCAGCGTTGCAGGACAGGGGGTGACCTACGAGCAGTACTTC
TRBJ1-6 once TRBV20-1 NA CSARSAGPPLHF TGCAGTGCTAGAAGTGCCGGACCGCCCCTCCACTTT
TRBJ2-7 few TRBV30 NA CAWSISGEQYF TGTGCCTGGAGCATATCTGGGGAGCAGTACTTC
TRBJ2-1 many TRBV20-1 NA CSARVGAQGLVNEQFF TGCAGTGCTAGAGTGGGAGCGCAAGGTTTGGTCAATGAGCAGTTCTTC
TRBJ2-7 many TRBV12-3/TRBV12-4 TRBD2 CASSLGLAGYEQYF TGTGCCAGCAGTTTAGGCCTAGCGGGATACGAGCAGTACTTC
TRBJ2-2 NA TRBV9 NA CASSPAGLNTGELFF TGTGCCAGCAGCCCAGCGGGCCTCAACACCGGGGAGCTGTTTTTT
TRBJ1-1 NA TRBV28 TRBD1 CASSPPGQSNTEAFF TGTGCCAGCAGTCCGCCGGGACAGTCGAACACTGAAGCTTTCTTT
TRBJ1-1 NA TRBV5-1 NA CASSLGVGTEAFF TGCGCCAGCAGCTTGGGGGTGGGCACTGAAGCTTTCTTT
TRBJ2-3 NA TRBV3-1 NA CASSPLRSGPKRLDTQYF TGTGCCAGCAGCCCCCTCCGATCCGGGCCAAAACGTCTAGATACGCAGTATTTT
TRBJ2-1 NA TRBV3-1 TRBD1 CASSHRTGGYNEQFF TGTGCCAGCAGCCACCGGACAGGGGGGTACAATGAGCAGTTCTTC
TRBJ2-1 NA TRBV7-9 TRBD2 CASSSHRTSGSIGEQFF TGTGCCAGCAGCAGCCACAGGACTAGCGGGAGTATAGGTGAGCAGTTCTTC
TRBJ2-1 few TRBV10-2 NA CASSGRGGRNEQFF TGCGCCAGCAGCGGCCGGGGCGGACGCAATGAGCAGTTCTTC